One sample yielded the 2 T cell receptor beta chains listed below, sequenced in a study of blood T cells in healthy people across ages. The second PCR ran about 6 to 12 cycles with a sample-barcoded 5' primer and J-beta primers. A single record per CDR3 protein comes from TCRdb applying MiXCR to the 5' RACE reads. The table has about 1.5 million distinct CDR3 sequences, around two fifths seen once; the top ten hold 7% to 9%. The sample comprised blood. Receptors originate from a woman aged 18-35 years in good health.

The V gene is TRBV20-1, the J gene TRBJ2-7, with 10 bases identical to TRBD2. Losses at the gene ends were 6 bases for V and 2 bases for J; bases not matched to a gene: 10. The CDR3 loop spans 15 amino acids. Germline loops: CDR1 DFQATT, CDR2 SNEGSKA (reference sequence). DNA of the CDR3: TGCAGTGCATCTCCCTTAGCGGGGGGAACCTACGAGCAGTACTTC. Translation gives CSASPLAGGTYEQYF.

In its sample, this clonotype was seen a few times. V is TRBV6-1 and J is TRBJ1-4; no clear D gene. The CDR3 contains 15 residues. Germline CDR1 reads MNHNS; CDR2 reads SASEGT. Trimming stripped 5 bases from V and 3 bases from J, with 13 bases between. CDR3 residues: CASSRGPQANEKLFF. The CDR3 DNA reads TGTGCCAGCAGTCGCGGACCACAAGCTAATGAAAAACTGTTTTTT.